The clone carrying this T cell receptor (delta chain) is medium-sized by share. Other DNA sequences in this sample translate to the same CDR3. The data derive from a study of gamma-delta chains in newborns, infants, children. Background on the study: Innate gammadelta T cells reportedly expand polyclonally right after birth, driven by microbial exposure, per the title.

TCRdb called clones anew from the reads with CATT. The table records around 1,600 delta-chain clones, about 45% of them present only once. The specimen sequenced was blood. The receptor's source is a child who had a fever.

The CDR3 reads CALGEVFLRFWIRRDRIYTDKLIF. The CDR3 DNA reads as TGTGCTCTTGGGGAAGTTTTCCTACGTTTTTGGATACGGAGGGATAGAATTTACACCGATAAACTCATCTTT. This chain uses TRDV1 with TRDJ1; D tentatively reads TRDD2 or TRDD3 (7 bases each). Germline V gives CDR1 TSWWSYY, CDR2 QGS. CDR3 length: 24 amino acids. Trimming pared 2 bases from V and 0 bases from J, leaving 37 bases between.